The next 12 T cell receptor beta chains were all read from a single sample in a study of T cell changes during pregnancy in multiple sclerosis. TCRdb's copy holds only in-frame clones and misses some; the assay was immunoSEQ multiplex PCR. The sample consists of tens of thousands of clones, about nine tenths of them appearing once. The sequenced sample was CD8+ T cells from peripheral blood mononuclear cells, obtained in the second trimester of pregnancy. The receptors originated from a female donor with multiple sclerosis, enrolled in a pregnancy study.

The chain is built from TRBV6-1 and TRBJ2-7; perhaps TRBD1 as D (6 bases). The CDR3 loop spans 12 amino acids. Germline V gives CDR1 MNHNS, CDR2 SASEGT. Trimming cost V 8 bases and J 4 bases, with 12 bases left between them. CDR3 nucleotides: TGTGCCAGCTCGGCAGGGGTGTACGAGCAGTACTTC. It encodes CASSAGVYEQYF.

CDR3 DNA: TGTGCCAGCAGCCCCCAGACTTCCTTTGAGCAGTTCTTC. Translation: CASSPQTSFEQFF. The chain links TRBV7-9 to TRBJ2-1; D gene unclear. Trimming took off 5 bases at V and 9 bases at J, with 14 bases between the two ends. The CDR3 is 13 residues long. Per germline, CDR1 SEHNR and CDR2 FQNEAQ (reference sequence).

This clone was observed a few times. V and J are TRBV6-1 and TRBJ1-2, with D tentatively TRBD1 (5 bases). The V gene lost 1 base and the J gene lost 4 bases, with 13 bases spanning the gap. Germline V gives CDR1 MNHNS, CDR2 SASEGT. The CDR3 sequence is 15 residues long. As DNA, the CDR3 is TGTGCCAGCAGTGAAGGCGGGGACGGGGCCTATGGCTACACCTTC. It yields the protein CASSEGGDGAYGYTF.

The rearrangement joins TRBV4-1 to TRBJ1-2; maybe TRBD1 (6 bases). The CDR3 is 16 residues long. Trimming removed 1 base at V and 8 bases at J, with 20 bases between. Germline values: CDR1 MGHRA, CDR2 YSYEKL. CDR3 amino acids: CASSQVRGRGNKGYTF. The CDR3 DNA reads TGCGCCAGCAGCCAAGTCAGGGGCAGGGGAAATAAGGGCTACACCTTC.

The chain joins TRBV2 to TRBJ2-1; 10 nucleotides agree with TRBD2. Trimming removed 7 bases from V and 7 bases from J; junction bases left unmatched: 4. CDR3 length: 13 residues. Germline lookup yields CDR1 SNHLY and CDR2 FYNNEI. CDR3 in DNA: TGTGCCAGCATCCTAGCGGGAGAAAATGAGCAGTTCTTC. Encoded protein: CASILAGENEQFF. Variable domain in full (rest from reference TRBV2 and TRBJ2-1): EPEVTQTPSHQVTQMGQEVILRCVPISNHLYFYWYRQILGQKVEFLVSFYNNEISEKSEIFDDQFSVERPDGSNFTLKIRSTKLEDSAMYFCASILAGENEQFFGPGTRLTVL.

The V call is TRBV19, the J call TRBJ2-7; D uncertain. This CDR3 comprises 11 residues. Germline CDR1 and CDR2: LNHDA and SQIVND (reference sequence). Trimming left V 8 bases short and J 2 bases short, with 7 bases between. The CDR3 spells CASSEAYEQYF. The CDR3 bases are TGTGCCAGTTCAGAAGCCTACGAGCAGTACTTC.

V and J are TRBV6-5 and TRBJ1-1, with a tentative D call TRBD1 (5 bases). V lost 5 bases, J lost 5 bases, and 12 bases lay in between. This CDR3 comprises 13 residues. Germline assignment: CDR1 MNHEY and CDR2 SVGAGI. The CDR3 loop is CASSAGVRTEAFF. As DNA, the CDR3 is TGTGCCAGCAGTGCGGGGGTTAGGACTGAAGCTTTCTTT.

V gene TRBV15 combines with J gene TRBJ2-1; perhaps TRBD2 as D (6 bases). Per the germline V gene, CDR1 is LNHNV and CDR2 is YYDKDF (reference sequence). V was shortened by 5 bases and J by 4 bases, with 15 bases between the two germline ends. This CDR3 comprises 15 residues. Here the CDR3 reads CATSSAGREYNEQFF. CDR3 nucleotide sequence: TGTGCCACCAGCTCCGCCGGGAGAGAGTACAATGAGCAGTTCTTC. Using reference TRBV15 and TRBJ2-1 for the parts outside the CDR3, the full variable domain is DAMVIQNPRYQVTQFGKPVTLSCSQTLNHNVMYWYQQKSSQAPKLLFHYYDKDFNNEADTPDNFQSRRPNTSFCFLDIRSPGLGDTAMYLCATSSAGREYNEQFFGPGTRLTVL.

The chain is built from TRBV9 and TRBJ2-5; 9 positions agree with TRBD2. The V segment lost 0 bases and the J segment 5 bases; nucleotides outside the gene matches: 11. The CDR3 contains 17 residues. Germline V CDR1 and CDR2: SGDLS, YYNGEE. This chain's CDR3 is CASSVGGFSGSGETQYF. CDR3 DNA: TGTGCCAGCAGCGTAGGAGGTTTTAGCGGGAGTGGGGAGACCCAGTACTTC.

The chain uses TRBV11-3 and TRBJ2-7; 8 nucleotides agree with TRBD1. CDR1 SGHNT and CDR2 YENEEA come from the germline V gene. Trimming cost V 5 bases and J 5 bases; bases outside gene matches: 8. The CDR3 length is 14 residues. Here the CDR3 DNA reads TGTGCCAGCAGCACCAGGACAGGGACCCACGAGCAGTACTTC. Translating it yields CASSTRTGTHEQYF.

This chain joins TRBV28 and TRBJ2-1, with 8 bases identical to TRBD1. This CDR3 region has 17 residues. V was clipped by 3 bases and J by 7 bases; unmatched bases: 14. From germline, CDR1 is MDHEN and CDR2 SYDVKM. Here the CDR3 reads CASSFLVLDRDANEQFF. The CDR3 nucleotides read TGTGCCAGCAGTTTTCTCGTTTTGGACAGGGATGCGAATGAGCAGTTCTTC.

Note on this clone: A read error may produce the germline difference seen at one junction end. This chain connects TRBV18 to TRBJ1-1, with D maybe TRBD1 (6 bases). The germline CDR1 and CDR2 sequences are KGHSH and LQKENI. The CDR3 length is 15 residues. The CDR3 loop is CASSTPESNRAEAFF. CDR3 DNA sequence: TGTGCCAGCTCAACACCCGAGAGCAACAGGGCTGAAGCTTTCTTT.